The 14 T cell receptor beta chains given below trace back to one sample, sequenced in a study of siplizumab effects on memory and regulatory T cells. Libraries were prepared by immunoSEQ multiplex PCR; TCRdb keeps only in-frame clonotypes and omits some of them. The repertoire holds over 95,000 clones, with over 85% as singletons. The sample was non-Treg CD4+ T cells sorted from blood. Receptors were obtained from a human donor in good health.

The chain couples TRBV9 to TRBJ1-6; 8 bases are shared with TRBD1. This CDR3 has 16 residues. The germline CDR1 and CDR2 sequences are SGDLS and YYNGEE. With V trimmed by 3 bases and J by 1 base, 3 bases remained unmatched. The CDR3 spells CASSAGGASYNSPLHF. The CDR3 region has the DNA TGTGCCAGCAGCGCAGGGGGCGCATCCTATAATTCACCCCTCCACTTT. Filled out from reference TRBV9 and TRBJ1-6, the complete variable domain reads DSGVTQTPKHLITATGQRVTLRCSPRSGDLSVYWYQQSLDQGLQFLIQYYNGEERAKGNILERFSAQQFPDLHSELNLSSLELGDSALYFCASSAGGASYNSPLHFGNGTRLTVT.

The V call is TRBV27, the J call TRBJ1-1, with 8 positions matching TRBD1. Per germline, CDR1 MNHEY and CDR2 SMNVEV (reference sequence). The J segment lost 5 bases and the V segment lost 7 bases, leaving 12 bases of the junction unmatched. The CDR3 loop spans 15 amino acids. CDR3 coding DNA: TGTGCCAGCACCCGGCCGGGACAGGCTTGGACTGAAGCTTTCTTT. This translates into CASTRPGQAWTEAFF.

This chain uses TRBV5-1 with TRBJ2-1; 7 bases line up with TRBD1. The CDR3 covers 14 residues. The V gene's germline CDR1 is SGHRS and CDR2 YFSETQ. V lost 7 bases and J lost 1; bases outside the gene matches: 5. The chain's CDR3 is CASYSGGSYNEQFF. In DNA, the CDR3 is TGCGCCAGCTACTCAGGGGGATCCTACAATGAGCAGTTCTTC.

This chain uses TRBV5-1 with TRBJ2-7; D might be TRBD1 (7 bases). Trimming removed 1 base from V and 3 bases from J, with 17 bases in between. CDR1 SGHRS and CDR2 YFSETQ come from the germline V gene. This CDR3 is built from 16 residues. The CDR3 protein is CASSLMAGGNLYEQYF. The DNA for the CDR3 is TGCGCCAGCAGCTTGATGGCAGGGGGGAACCTCTACGAGCAGTACTTC.

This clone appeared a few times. CDR3 sequence: CASSMTSGGQGELFF. CDR3 nucleotides: TGCGCCAGCAGCATGACTAGCGGGGGACAGGGGGAGCTGTTTTTT. The genes are TRBV5-1 and TRBJ2-2; 12 bases line up with TRBD2. Germline V CDR1 and CDR2: SGHRS, YFSETQ. The CDR3 is made up of 15 amino acids. Unmatched junction bases numbered 6, after V lost 4 bases and J lost 8 bases.

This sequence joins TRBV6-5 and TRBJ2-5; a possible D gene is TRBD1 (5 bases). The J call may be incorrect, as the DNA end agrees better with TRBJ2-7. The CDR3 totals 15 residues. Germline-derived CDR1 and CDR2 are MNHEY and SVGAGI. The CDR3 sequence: CASSYGFQGPYEQYF. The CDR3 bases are TGTGCCAGCAGTTATGGGTTCCAGGGCCCCTACGAGCAGTACTTC.

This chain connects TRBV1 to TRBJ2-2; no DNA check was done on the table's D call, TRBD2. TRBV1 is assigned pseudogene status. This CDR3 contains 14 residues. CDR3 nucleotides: TGCACCAGCAGCCGGAGTGTCCCCCCCGGGGAGCTGTTTTTT. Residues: CTSSRSVPPGELFF.

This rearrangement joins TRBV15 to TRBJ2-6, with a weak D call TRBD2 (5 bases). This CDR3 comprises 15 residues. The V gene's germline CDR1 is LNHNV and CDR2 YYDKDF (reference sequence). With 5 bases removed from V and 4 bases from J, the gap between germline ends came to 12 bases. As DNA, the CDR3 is TGTGCCACCAGCGAGGGCAGGTCGGGGGCCAACGTCCTGACTTTC. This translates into CATSEGRSGANVLTF.

CDR3 DNA sequence: TGTGCCAGCAGGGTGGACAGGGCCACTGAAGCTTTCTTT. Amino acid sequence: CASRVDRATEAFF. The chain links TRBV6-5 to TRBJ1-1; 8 bases agree with TRBD1. The CDR3 is made up of 13 amino acids. In germline, CDR1 is MNHEY, CDR2 SVGAGI. J was trimmed by 4 bases and V by 6 bases; bases with no gene match: 4.

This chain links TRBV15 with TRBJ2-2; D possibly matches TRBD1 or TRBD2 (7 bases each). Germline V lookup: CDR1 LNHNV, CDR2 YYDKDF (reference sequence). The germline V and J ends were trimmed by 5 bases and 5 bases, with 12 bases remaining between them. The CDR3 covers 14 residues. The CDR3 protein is CATSRRGGTGELFF. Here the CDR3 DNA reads TGTGCCACCAGCCGCAGGGGGGGGACCGGGGAGCTGTTTTTT.

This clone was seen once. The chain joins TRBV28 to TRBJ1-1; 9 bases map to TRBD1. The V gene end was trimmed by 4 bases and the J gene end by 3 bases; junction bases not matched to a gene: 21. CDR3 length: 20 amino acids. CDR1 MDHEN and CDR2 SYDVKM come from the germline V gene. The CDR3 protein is CASSSRDRVERWGKDTEAFF. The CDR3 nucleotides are TGTGCCAGCAGTTCCAGGGACAGGGTGGAAAGATGGGGTAAAGACACTGAAGCTTTCTTT.

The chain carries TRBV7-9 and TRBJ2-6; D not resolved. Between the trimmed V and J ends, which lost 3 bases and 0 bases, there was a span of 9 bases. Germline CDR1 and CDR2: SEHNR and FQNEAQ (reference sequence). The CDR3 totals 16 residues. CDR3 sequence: CASSFSGASGANVLTF. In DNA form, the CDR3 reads TGTGCCAGCAGCTTTTCAGGAGCCTCTGGGGCCAACGTCCTGACTTTC.

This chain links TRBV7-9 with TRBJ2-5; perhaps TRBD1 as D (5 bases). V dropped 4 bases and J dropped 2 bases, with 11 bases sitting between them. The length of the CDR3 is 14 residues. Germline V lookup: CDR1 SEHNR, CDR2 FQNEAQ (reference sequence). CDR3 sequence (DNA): TGTGCCAGCAGCTACCGACAGCCTCAAGAGACCCAGTACTTC. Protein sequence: CASSYRQPQETQYF. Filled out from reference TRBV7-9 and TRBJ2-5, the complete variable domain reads DTGVSQNPRHKITKRGQNVTFRCDPISEHNRLYWYRQTLGQGPEFLTYFQNEAQLEKSRLLSDRFSAERPKGSFSTLEIQRTEQGDSAMYLCASSYRQPQETQYFGPGTRLLVL.

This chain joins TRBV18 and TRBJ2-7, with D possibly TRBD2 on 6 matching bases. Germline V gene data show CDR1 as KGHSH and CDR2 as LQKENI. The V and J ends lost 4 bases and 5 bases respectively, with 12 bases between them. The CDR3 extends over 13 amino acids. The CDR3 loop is CASSLTSIHEQYF. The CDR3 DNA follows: TGTGCCAGCTCACTCACTAGCATCCACGAGCAGTACTTC.